Each of the 11 T cell receptor beta chains below was sequenced from the same sample in a study of blood T cell repertoires in COVID-19. TCRdb's copy holds only in-frame clones and misses some; the assay was immunoSEQ multiplex PCR. The sample lists approximately 250,000 clones, about nine tenths occurring once. Sequencing was carried out using PBMCs or T cells enriched from blood (not recorded which). Receptor source: a middle-aged woman with acute COVID-19.

The CDR3 reads CATRQGRGSNQPQHF. Written as DNA, the CDR3 is TGTGCCACGCGGCAGGGGAGGGGTAGCAATCAGCCCCAGCATTTT. V usage is TRBV15 and J usage is TRBJ1-5; TRBD1 might be the D (6 bases). The length of the CDR3 is 15 residues. From germline, CDR1 is LNHNV and CDR2 YYDKDF (reference sequence). V was shortened by 9 bases and J by 0 bases, with 15 bases between the two germline ends.

The gene calls are TRBV6-5 and TRBJ1-1; D remains unclear. CDR3 length: 14 amino acids. The germline V gene encodes CDR1 MNHEY and CDR2 SVGAGI. Trimming removed 7 bases at V and 3 bases at J, with 15 bases between. Written as DNA, the CDR3 is TGTGCCAGCATGGTCCTCTCCGGGGACACTGAAGCTTTCTTT. The encoded protein is CASMVLSGDTEAFF.

This clone was detected once. The chain carries TRBV7-8 and TRBJ2-1; 10 bases line up with TRBD2. Losses at the gene ends were 5 bases for V and 1 base for J; bases not matched to a gene: 2. From germline, CDR1 is SGHVS and CDR2 FQNEAQ. The CDR3 has 15 residues. The CDR3 sequence: CASSPSGRSYNEQFF. CDR3 nucleotides: TGTGCCAGCAGCCCTAGCGGGAGATCCTACAATGAGCAGTTCTTC.

The gene calls are TRBV4-1 and TRBJ2-5; tentative D call: TRBD1 (6 bases). The CDR3 totals 15 residues. The V and J ends lost 0 bases and 4 bases respectively, with 12 bases between them. The V gene's germline CDR1 is MGHRA and CDR2 YSYEKL. CDR3 in DNA: TGCGCCAGCAGCCAAGAACAGGGAGTTCGAGAGACCCAGTACTTC. Its translation: CASSQEQGVRETQYF.

In this sample, this clone turned up once. The chain employs TRBV27 and TRBJ2-7, with 12 bases that match TRBD1. The CDR3 spans 14 residues. CDR1 is MNHEY and CDR2 is SMNVEV in the germline V gene (reference sequence). The ends lost 3 bases at V and 6 bases at J; junction bases unmatched: 3. CDR3 in DNA: TGTGCCAGCAGTTTTAGGGGACAGGGGGCCGAGCAGTACTTC. Its protein product is CASSFRGQGAEQYF.

V gene TRBV27 combines with J gene TRBJ2-1; 13 bases match TRBD2. V shed 3 bases, J shed 9 bases, and the junction held 14 bases outside the gene matches. The CDR3 length is 18 residues. The germline gives CDR1 MNHEY, CDR2 SMNVEV (reference sequence). This CDR3 reads CASSFLTSTSGRAGEQFF. The DNA of the CDR3 is TGTGCCAGCAGTTTTTTAACTAGTACTAGCGGGAGGGCCGGTGAGCAGTTCTTC.

The genes are TRBV6-2 or TRBV6-3 and TRBJ1-2; no firm D call. Germline values: CDR1 MNHEY, CDR2 SVGEGT. This CDR3 spans 13 amino acids. V was trimmed by 2 bases and J by 4 bases, leaving 8 bases between them. The CDR3 DNA is TGTGCCAGCAGTTACGGGGAGATCTATGGCTACACCTTC. The encoded protein is CASSYGEIYGYTF.

The chain joins TRBV7-9 to TRBJ2-5; 7 positions agree with TRBD2. The CDR3 totals 16 residues. Germline assignment: CDR1 SEHNR and CDR2 FQNEAQ (reference sequence). Trimming removed 5 bases from V and 2 bases from J; junction bases left unmatched: 11. This CDR3 reads CASSRLREYGQETQYF. CDR3 DNA: TGTGCCAGCAGCCGTCTGCGGGAGTATGGTCAAGAGACCCAGTACTTC.

The CDR3 nucleotides are TGCAGCGTAGGGACAGGGGACGAGCAGTACGTC. Translating gives CSVGTGDEQYV. J is TRBJ2-7 and V is TRBV29-1, with 10 bases that match TRBD1. This CDR3 has 11 residues. Germline loops: CDR1 SQVTM, CDR2 ANQGSEA. Trimming took 6 bases from V and 5 from J; bases not matched to a gene: 1.

This chain joins TRBV4-1 and TRBJ2-1; 10 bases agree with TRBD2. This CDR3 region has 14 residues. V lost 6 bases and J lost 9; bases outside the gene matches: 8. Germline-derived CDR1 and CDR2 are MGHRA and YSYEKL. CDR3 nucleotide sequence: TGCGCCAGCAGGCGGGCTAGCGGGAGAGTTGAGCAGTTCTTC. Translating gives CASRRASGRVEQFF.

The count of this clone is one. The chain links TRBV5-4 to TRBJ1-2; D unclear. Trimming shortened V by 6 bases and J by 8 bases, and 20 bases separated the two germline ends. Per the germline V gene, CDR1 is SGHNT and CDR2 is YYREEE (reference sequence). The CDR3 length is 14 residues. As DNA, the CDR3 is TGTGCCAGCACCTCCGTGACGGGGTTCTTCGGCTACACCTTC. Protein product: CASTSVTGFFGYTF.